These 30 T cell receptor beta chains came from one sample sequenced in a study of cytomegalovirus exposure and HLA in healthy donors. The PCR ran on 60 Vbeta and 13 Jbeta primers. Here immunoSEQ multiplex PCR was the method, and the copy in TCRdb shows in-frame clones only, minus some. The sample carries around 180,000 clones, less than 75% recorded once. Input material: PBMCs. The receptors originated from a girl aged 10 to 17 in good health and CMV-seronegative.

V is TRBV7-2 and J is TRBJ1-6; 7 bases line up with TRBD1. The CDR3 is 15 residues long. Germline CDR1 is SGHTA and CDR2 is FQGNSA. V trimming: 1 base; J trimming: 9 bases; junction bases outside the gene matches: 6. The CDR3 reads CASSLGVGGGSPLHF. In DNA, the CDR3 is TGTGCCAGCAGCTTAGGGGTAGGGGGCGGTTCACCCCTCCACTTT. The entire variable domain, with the rest obtained from reference TRBV7-2 and TRBJ1-6, is as follows: GAGVSQSPSNKVTEKGKDVELRCDPISGHTALYWYRQSLGQGLEFLIYFQGNSAPDKSGLPSDRFSAERTGGSVSTLTIQRTQQEDSAVYLCASSLGVGGGSPLHFGNGTRLTVT.

A note on this clone: This CDR3 is missing its conserved last phenylalanine or tryptophan, likely due to a read error. The chain couples TRBV12-5 to TRBJ1-2; possible D gene TRBD1, 5 bases. Germline V gene lookup returns CDR1 LGHNT and CDR2 FRNRAP. Deletions cut 6 bases from V and 3 bases from J, with 11 bases between. CDR3 length equals 13 residues. CDR3 in DNA: TGTGCTAGTGGGGGGGGTTCCGACTATGGCTACACCTCC. Translation gives CASGGGSDYGYTS.

As DNA, the CDR3 is TGTGCCAGTAGAAACAGTAAAAATGATGGCTACACCTTC. This codes for CASRNSKNDGYTF. The chain combines TRBV19 with TRBJ1-2; D ambiguous. Trimming took 6 bases from V and 6 from J, leaving 14 bases between them. The V gene's germline CDR1 is LNHDA and CDR2 SQIVND (reference sequence). CDR3 length: 13 amino acids.

This clone came up a few times. The V call is TRBV7-9, the J call TRBJ1-2; tentatively, D is TRBD1 (5 bases). Germline values: CDR1 SEHNR, CDR2 FQNEAQ (reference sequence). The CDR3 sequence is 14 residues long. With 1 base removed from V and 4 bases from J, the gap between germline ends came to 10 bases. CDR3 coding DNA: TGTGCCAGCAGCTTAGATGGGGGGTCCTATGGCTACACCTTC. Translating gives CASSLDGGSYGYTF.

V usage is TRBV5-1 and J usage is TRBJ1-1; D perhaps matches TRBD1 (5 bases). Per the germline V gene, CDR1 is SGHRS and CDR2 is YFSETQ. Trimming pared 0 bases from V and 1 base from J, leaving 13 bases between. This CDR3 has 16 amino acids. CDR3 loop: CASSLGTTGENTEAFF. DNA of the CDR3: TGCGCCAGCAGCTTGGGAACGACGGGGGAGAACACTGAAGCTTTCTTT.

The rearrangement links TRBV7-9 to TRBJ1-1; TRBD1 agrees at 7 bases. Trimming cost V 6 bases and J 5 bases; bases outside gene matches: 9. This CDR3 comprises 14 residues. Looked up from germline, CDR1 is SEHNR and CDR2 is FQNEAQ (reference sequence). CDR3 nucleotide sequence: TGTGCCAGCAGACCGACAGGGTTGGGGACTGAAGCTTTCTTT. Translated: CASRPTGLGTEAFF.

The rearrangement links TRBV7-9 to TRBJ2-1; 11 nucleotides align to TRBD2. J was trimmed by 9 bases and V by 1 base; bases with no gene match: 8. The CDR3 spans 16 residues. CDR1 SEHNR and CDR2 FQNEAQ come from the germline V gene (reference sequence). The CDR3 protein is CASSLEASGGRGEQFF. CDR3 bases: TGTGCCAGCAGCTTAGAGGCTAGCGGGGGGCGGGGTGAGCAGTTCTTC. Full variable domain (remainder filled in from reference TRBV7-9 and TRBJ2-1): DTGVSQNPRHKITKRGQNVTFRCDPISEHNRLYWYRQTLGQGPEFLTYFQNEAQLEKSRLLSDRFSAERPKGSFSTLEIQRTEQGDSAMYLCASSLEASGGRGEQFFGPGTRLTVL.

The chain joins TRBV5-4 to TRBJ2-7, with D perhaps TRBD2 (6 bases). Germline V gives CDR1 SGHNT, CDR2 YYREEE (reference sequence). CDR3 size: 13 residues. V shed 0 bases and J shed 5 bases, with 9 bases lying between them. The CDR3 DNA reads as TGTGCCAGCAGCTTGGGGCCGGGGGACGAGCAGTACTTC. Translating gives CASSLGPGDEQYF.

The gene calls are TRBV6-8 and TRBJ2-6, with a possible D match to TRBD2 (6 bases). Germline V gene sequence: CDR1 MNHGY, CDR2 SAAAGT. Between the trimmed V and J ends, which lost 2 bases and 0 bases, there was a span of 17 bases. CDR3 length: 19 residues. This CDR3 reads CASSYLPGTRRSGANVLTF. The DNA for the CDR3 is TGTGCCAGCAGTTACCTACCCGGGACTCGCCGCTCTGGGGCCAACGTCCTGACTTTC.

The gene calls are TRBV6-6 and TRBJ2-7; 8 bases agree with TRBD2. Trimming took 4 bases from V and 2 from J; bases not matched to a gene: 7. Germline V gene data show CDR1 as MNHNY and CDR2 as SVGAGI (reference sequence). CDR3 length: 15 amino acids. As DNA, the CDR3 is TGTGCCAGCAGTTTGGTTGCCGGGGGGGCCTACGAGCAGTACTTC. Its protein is CASSLVAGGAYEQYF.

Worth noting for this clone: A read error may account for a junction end that differs from germline. The chain uses TRBV5-1 and TRBJ2-1; no definite D call. The CDR3 has 13 amino acids. CDR1 and CDR2 from the germline V gene are SGHRS and YFSETQ. Here the CDR3 reads CASSLVQHNEQFF. The CDR3 DNA sequence: TGCGCCAGCAGCTTGGTACAGCACAATGAACAGTTCTTC.

The rearrangement links TRBV6-1 to TRBJ2-7; 16 bases fit TRBD2. The V gene's germline CDR1 is MNHNS and CDR2 SASEGT. J gave up 5 bases and V 10 bases, and 5 bases lay outside the gene matches. The CDR3 spans 14 residues. Written as DNA, the CDR3 is TGTGCCACCGGGACTAGCGGGGGGGCTAACGAGCAGTACTTC. Translation: CATGTSGGANEQYF.

V is TRBV5-6 and J is TRBJ2-5; 8 nucleotides align to TRBD1. Germline trimming cut 3 bases from V and 5 bases from J; bases unmatched to any gene: 9. Looked up from germline, CDR1 is SGHDT and CDR2 is YYEEEE. The CDR3 covers 15 residues. The CDR3 region has the DNA TGTGCCAGCAGCTCGGACAGGGTGGTATCGGAGACCCAGTACTTC. It codes for CASSSDRVVSETQYF.

The rearrangement uses TRBV11-2 and TRBJ1-1; a weak D match, TRBD1 (5 bases). The CDR3 loop spans 16 amino acids. Trimming took off 1 base at V and 0 bases at J, with 12 bases between the two ends. Per the germline V gene, CDR1 is SGHAT and CDR2 is FQNNGV. The CDR3 here is CASSLGQSIMNTEAFF. In nucleotides, the CDR3 is TGTGCCAGCAGCTTAGGACAGTCAATCATGAACACTGAAGCTTTCTTT. The entire variable domain, with the rest obtained from reference TRBV11-2 and TRBJ1-1, is as follows: EAGVAQSPRYKIIEKRQSVAFWCNPISGHATLYWYQQILGQGPKLLIQFQNNGVVDDSQLPKDRFSAERLKGVDSTLKIQPAKLEDSAVYLCASSLGQSIMNTEAFFGQGTRLTVV.

This clone was counted between two and nine times. The chain combines TRBV2 with TRBJ2-1; the match to TRBD2 covers 7 bases. Germline V gives CDR1 SNHLY, CDR2 FYNNEI. There are 16 residues in the CDR3. The V gene end was trimmed by 2 bases and the J gene end by 1 base; junction bases not matched to a gene: 5. The CDR3 region is CASSESGRESYNEQFF. The DNA for the CDR3 is TGTGCCAGCAGTGAAAGTGGGAGGGAATCCTACAATGAGCAGTTCTTC.

The chain is built from TRBV11-2 and TRBJ2-1; TRBD2 might be the D (6 bases). Germline V gene sequence: CDR1 SGHAT, CDR2 FQNNGV. The CDR3 runs 16 residues. Trimming shortened V by 1 base and J by 5 bases, and 15 bases separated the two germline ends. The CDR3 reads CASSLGGGAINNEQFF. The CDR3, as DNA: TGTGCCAGCAGCTTAGGGGGCGGGGCGATAAACAATGAGCAGTTCTTC.

This chain links TRBV5-1 with TRBJ2-3, with 10 bases matching TRBD2. V was pared by 7 bases and J by 1 base, with 9 bases of the junction left unmatched. From germline, CDR1 is SGHRS and CDR2 YFSETQ. This CDR3 has 16 amino acids. For the CDR3, the DNA is TGCGCCAGCCGAACCCTAGCGGGGGTCGGCACAGATACGCAGTATTTT. Translation gives CASRTLAGVGTDTQYF. Looking up the rest from reference TRBV5-1 and TRBJ2-3 gives the full variable domain: KAGVTQTPRYLIKTRGQQVTLSCSPISGHRSVSWYQQTPGQGLQFLFEYFSETQRNKGNFPGRFSGRQFSNSRSEMNVSTLELGDSALYLCASRTLAGVGTDTQYFGPGTRLTVL.

The genes are TRBV29-1 and TRBJ1-1; TRBD1 matches 7 bases. The V and J ends lost 7 bases and 10 bases, in that order; junction bases with no gene match: 6. The CDR3 length is 10 residues. The germline V gene encodes CDR1 SQVTM and CDR2 ANQGSEA. CDR3 sequence: CSAGTDSAFF. The CDR3 region has the DNA TGCAGCGCCGGGACAGATTCAGCTTTCTTT.

The rearrangement joins TRBV5-1 to TRBJ2-1; possible D gene TRBD1, 6 bases. The CDR3 contains 15 residues. V was clipped by 0 bases and J by 7 bases, with 14 bases between them. The germline gives CDR1 SGHRS, CDR2 YFSETQ. The CDR3: CASSLAPGAVNEQFF. CDR3 nucleotide sequence: TGCGCCAGCAGCTTGGCCCCAGGGGCGGTAAATGAGCAGTTCTTC.

The genes are TRBV7-9 and TRBJ1-2; D is unresolved. Trimming took 5 bases from V and 3 from J, leaving 7 bases between them. This CDR3 is 12 amino acids long. CDR1 and CDR2 from the germline V gene are SEHNR and FQNEAQ (reference sequence). The CDR3 sequence: CASSDTDYGYTF. CDR3 DNA: TGTGCCAGCAGCGACACGGACTATGGCTACACCTTC. The variable domain in full, with the rest retrieved from reference TRBV7-9 and TRBJ1-2, is DTGVSQNPRHKITKRGQNVTFRCDPISEHNRLYWYRQTLGQGPEFLTYFQNEAQLEKSRLLSDRFSAERPKGSFSTLEIQRTEQGDSAMYLCASSDTDYGYTFGSGTRLTVV.

The gene calls are TRBV5-1 and TRBJ2-7; 7 bases align to TRBD1. The J segment lost 0 bases and the V segment lost 3 bases, leaving 9 bases of the junction unmatched. From germline, CDR1 is SGHRS and CDR2 YFSETQ. The CDR3 runs 16 residues. CDR3 DNA sequence: TGCGCCAGCAGCTCCCCAAGGGACAGTAGCTCCTACGAGCAGTACTTC. Its translation: CASSSPRDSSSYEQYF. The complete variable domain, with remaining parts taken from reference TRBV5-1 and TRBJ2-7, reads KAGVTQTPRYLIKTRGQQVTLSCSPISGHRSVSWYQQTPGQGLQFLFEYFSETQRNKGNFPGRFSGRQFSNSRSEMNVSTLELGDSALYLCASSSPRDSSSYEQYFGPGTRLTVT.

This clone was seen a single time. The rearrangement joins TRBV5-1 to TRBJ2-5, with TRBD1 matching over 7 bases. The CDR3 length is 14 residues. Germline loops: CDR1 SGHRS, CDR2 YFSETQ. Trimming cost V 4 bases and J 2 bases; bases outside gene matches: 5. The CDR3 is CASSHGQEQETQYF. CDR3 coding DNA: TGCGCCAGCAGCCATGGACAGGAACAAGAGACCCAGTACTTC.

This clone was counted a few times. The V and J genes are TRBV2 and TRBJ1-1; D is ambiguous. CDR1 and CDR2 from the germline V gene are SNHLY and FYNNEI. The CDR3 length is 13 residues. Between the trimmed V and J ends, which lost 4 bases and 4 bases, there was a span of 10 bases. In DNA form, the CDR3 reads TGTGCCAGCAGTGTTGGAGGGTCCACTGAAGCTTTCTTT. This sequence encodes CASSVGGSTEAFF.

V usage is TRBV9 and J usage is TRBJ1-5, with 9 bases fitting TRBD1. Germline trimming cut 2 bases from V and 7 bases from J; bases unmatched to any gene: 4. The CDR3 has 14 amino acids. Germline V gene sequence: CDR1 SGDLS, CDR2 YYNGEE. DNA for the CDR3: TGTGCCAGCAGCGTTTCGGGACAGGGACAGCCCCAGCATTTT. Translated, it gives CASSVSGQGQPQHF.

The gene calls are TRBV7-2 and TRBJ2-5; possibly TRBD2 for D (6 bases). V was pared by 6 bases and J by 1 base, with 9 bases between. The germline CDR1 and CDR2 sequences are SGHTA and FQGNSA. CDR3 length equals 13 residues. The CDR3 loop reads CASRWTIQETQYF. CDR3 DNA sequence: TGTGCCAGCAGATGGACTATCCAAGAGACCCAGTACTTC.

The sample holds a few counts of this clone. The chain employs TRBV6-1 and TRBJ2-2; 8 bases agree with TRBD1. The CDR3 length is 14 residues. The V segment lost 10 bases and the J segment 6 bases; nucleotides outside the gene matches: 10. The germline V gene encodes CDR1 MNHNS and CDR2 SASEGT. CDR3 nucleotides: TGTGCCACCCTGGACAGGGCTGGATCCGGGGAGCTGTTTTTT. Its protein is CATLDRAGSGELFF.

The chain joins TRBV7-2 to TRBJ2-7, with TRBD1 as a possible D gene (5 bases). The CDR3 covers 13 residues. V was cut by 1 base and J by 2 bases, with 6 bases left in between. Germline CDR1 SGHTA, CDR2 FQGNSA. The CDR3 nucleotides read TGTGCCAGCAGCTTAGACAGGACCTACGAGCAGTACTTC. Protein sequence: CASSLDRTYEQYF.

The chain joins TRBV5-1 to TRBJ1-1; 7 bases are shared with TRBD1. The J segment lost 4 bases and the V segment lost 2 bases, leaving 5 bases of the junction unmatched. The CDR3 extends over 14 amino acids. In germline, CDR1 is SGHRS, CDR2 YFSETQ. The CDR3 is CASSFQGEGTEAFF. The DNA for the CDR3 is TGCGCCAGCAGCTTTCAGGGGGAAGGCACTGAAGCTTTCTTT.

This clone was counted many times. The gene calls are TRBV6-5 and TRBJ2-3; 9 bases match TRBD2. The CDR3 is 15 residues long. Germline V gene data show CDR1 as MNHEY and CDR2 as SVGAGI. V was clipped by 3 bases and J by 2 bases; unmatched bases: 3. In DNA form, the CDR3 reads TGTGCCAGCAGTTATAGCGGGGGCCCCACAGATACGCAGTATTTT. This encodes CASSYSGGPTDTQYF.

The genes are TRBV19 and TRBJ1-2; 7 bases are shared with TRBD1. The germline V gene encodes CDR1 LNHDA and CDR2 SQIVND (reference sequence). With V trimmed by 4 bases and J by 4 bases, 9 bases remained unmatched. The CDR3 has 15 amino acids. This CDR3 is CASSTTGTFVYGYTF. DNA of the CDR3: TGTGCCAGTAGTACGACAGGGACCTTTGTCTATGGCTACACCTTC.